The 24 T cell receptor beta chains reported below all come from one sample, sequenced in a study of shared clonotypes between healthy human individuals. Using immunoSEQ multiplex PCR, the repertoire was profiled, and TCRdb retains in-frame clones only, with some absent. This table has 730,000 or so clones, approximately 79% appearing once. The sequenced sample was memory CD4+ T cells sorted from blood. As to subset: CD45RA-negative fraction. Receptors were obtained from a woman aged 25 to 45 in good health.

This clone was detected a few times. The CDR3, as DNA: TGCGCCAGCAGGTGGAGTAGCGGGAGCCCGAACACCGGGGAGCTGTTTTTT. This translates into CASRWSSGSPNTGELFF. This chain connects TRBV5-1 to TRBJ2-2; 9 bases line up with TRBD2. V lost 5 bases, J lost 0 bases, and 8 bases stayed unmatched. CDR3 length: 17 residues. Germline V gene sequence: CDR1 SGHRS, CDR2 YFSETQ.

This chain connects TRBV15 to TRBJ2-1, with 10 positions matching TRBD2. The CDR3 runs to 13 residues. CDR1 is LNHNV, CDR2 YYDKDF, per germline (reference sequence). V was clipped by 9 bases and J by 10 bases; unmatched bases: 9. CDR3 amino acids: CATSGTSVGEQFF. The CDR3 DNA reads TGTGCCACTTCCGGGACTAGCGTGGGCGAGCAGTTCTTC.

V usage is TRBV28 and J usage is TRBJ2-3; no reliable D call. The ends were cut back, 9 bases at V and 2 bases at J, with 6 bases in the middle. Germline CDR1 is MDHEN and CDR2 is SYDVKM. The CDR3 spans 11 residues. The CDR3 reads CASSPTDTQYF. CDR3 sequence (DNA): TGTGCCAGTAGTCCCACAGATACGCAGTATTTT.

This clone occurred many times. The genes are TRBV2 and TRBJ2-7, with TRBD2 matching 8 bases. CDR1 is SNHLY and CDR2 is FYNNEI in the germline V gene. This CDR3 is 18 amino acids long. The V gene end was trimmed by 3 bases and the J gene end by 0 bases; junction bases not matched to a gene: 13. CDR3 bases: TGTGCCAGCAGTGATATTATAGGTCGGGGGGGACTCTCCTACGAGCAGTACTTC. The encoded protein is CASSDIIGRGGLSYEQYF.

The V and J genes are TRBV7-2 and TRBJ2-1, with D perhaps given as TRBD1 or TRBD2 (5 bases each). Germline V gives CDR1 SGHTA, CDR2 FQGNSA. V was clipped by 4 bases and J by 10 bases, with 20 bases between them. The CDR3 is 15 residues long. The CDR3 DNA follows: TGTGCCAGCAGCTCTCAGGGACCCCGGGGAGCAGAGCAGTTCTTC. It translates to CASSSQGPRGAEQFF. Full variable domain (remainder filled in from reference TRBV7-2 and TRBJ2-1): GAGVSQSPSNKVTEKGKDVELRCDPISGHTALYWYRQSLGQGLEFLIYFQGNSAPDKSGLPSDRFSAERTGGSVSTLTIQRTQQEDSAVYLCASSSQGPRGAEQFFGPGTRLTVL.

This rearrangement joins TRBV5-1 to TRBJ2-3, with 12 bases that match TRBD2. Trimming at V came to 4 bases and at J to 2 bases, leaving 8 bases not matched to a gene. This CDR3 has 17 residues. CDR1 is SGHRS and CDR2 is YFSETQ in the germline V gene. In DNA form, the CDR3 reads TGCGCCAGCAGCCCCCGGGGACTAGCGGGTTCCACAGATACGCAGTATTTT. Amino acids: CASSPRGLAGSTDTQYF. The variable domain in full, completed from reference TRBV5-1 and TRBJ2-3, reads KAGVTQTPRYLIKTRGQQVTLSCSPISGHRSVSWYQQTPGQGLQFLFEYFSETQRNKGNFPGRFSGRQFSNSRSEMNVSTLELGDSALYLCASSPRGLAGSTDTQYFGPGTRLTVL.

V and J are TRBV5-1 and TRBJ2-4; the D gene could be TRBD1 or TRBD2 (5 bases each). This CDR3 comprises 14 residues. The V gene lost 2 bases and the J gene lost 6 bases, with 12 bases spanning the gap. Germline V gene data show CDR1 as SGHRS and CDR2 as YFSETQ. The CDR3: CASSFGAEGNIQYF. CDR3 in DNA: TGCGCCAGCAGCTTCGGGGCAGAGGGAAACATTCAGTACTTC.

This chain links TRBV5-1 with TRBJ2-3; either TRBD1 or TRBD2 may fit D (6 bases each). The CDR3 loop spans 17 amino acids. Per the germline V gene, CDR1 is SGHRS and CDR2 is YFSETQ. Trimming took 7 bases from V and 0 from J, leaving 21 bases between them. Here the CDR3 reads CASGGGTDLSSTDTQYF. The CDR3 nucleotides are TGCGCCAGCGGGGGCGGGACTGACCTTTCTAGCACAGATACGCAGTATTTT.

This clone was recorded many times. The chain is built from TRBV5-1 and TRBJ2-5; 9 bases agree with TRBD2. The CDR3 has 15 amino acids. V trimming: 2 bases; J trimming: 5 bases; junction bases outside the gene matches: 7. CDR1 and CDR2 from the germline V gene are SGHRS and YFSETQ. The CDR3 region is CASSLGGTSMETQYF. In DNA form, the CDR3 reads TGCGCCAGCAGCTTAGGAGGGACTAGCATGGAGACCCAGTACTTC.

The V call is TRBV18, the J call TRBJ2-7; D is ambiguous. CDR3 length equals 15 residues. Germline assignment: CDR1 KGHSH and CDR2 LQKENI. Trimming stripped 2 bases from V and 0 bases from J, with 11 bases between. In nucleotides, the CDR3 is TGTGCCAGCTCACCAAGGCCAGATAGCTCCTACGAGCAGTACTTC. The encoded protein is CASSPRPDSSYEQYF. The full variable domain, with the rest looked up from reference TRBV18 and TRBJ2-7, is NAGVMQNPRHLVRRRGQEARLRCSPMKGHSHVYWYRQLPEEGLKFMVYLQKENIIDESGMPKERFSAEFPKEGPSILRIQQVVRGDSAAYFCASSPRPDSSYEQYFGPGTRLTVT.

This chain links TRBV18 with TRBJ1-6; D is undetermined. Germline values: CDR1 KGHSH, CDR2 LQKENI. Trimming took 6 bases from V and 3 from J, leaving 24 bases between them. The CDR3 runs 19 residues. The CDR3: CASSMTAMSNPSYNSPLHF. CDR3 nucleotide sequence: TGTGCCAGCTCCATGACTGCTATGTCCAATCCCAGCTATAATTCACCCCTCCACTTT.

V and J are TRBV28 and TRBJ2-3; 11 positions match TRBD1. The CDR3 sequence is 16 residues long. Trimming at V came to 7 bases and at J to 4 bases, leaving 10 bases not matched to a gene. The germline gives CDR1 MDHEN, CDR2 SYDVKM. The CDR3 coding sequence is TGTGCCAGCACAACCTGGGACAGGGGGTGGTCAGATACGCAGTATTTT. Translation gives CASTTWDRGWSDTQYF.

The chain employs TRBV7-9 and TRBJ1-2; D ambiguous. This CDR3 is 15 amino acids long. The V end lost 5 bases, the J end lost 4 bases, and 17 bases lay between the germline ends. Germline-derived CDR1 and CDR2 are SEHNR and FQNEAQ (reference sequence). Written as DNA, the CDR3 is TGTGCCAGCAGCGTAGGGAGGCGCGGGAGCTATGGCTACACCTTC. Amino acids: CASSVGRRGSYGYTF.

The chain employs TRBV5-1 and TRBJ2-7, with D maybe TRBD1 (6 bases). Germline lookup yields CDR1 SGHRS and CDR2 YFSETQ. The CDR3 extends over 16 amino acids. Between the trimmed V and J ends, which lost 0 bases and 0 bases, there was a span of 13 bases. The CDR3 spells CASSLESRGTSYEQYF. The DNA for the CDR3 is TGCGCCAGCAGCTTGGAGAGCAGGGGAACCTCCTACGAGCAGTACTTC.

The genes are TRBV28 and TRBJ2-7, with D perhaps TRBD1 or TRBD2 (5 bases each). Trimming left V 5 bases short and J 6 bases short, with 17 bases between. The CDR3 consists of 14 residues. Germline CDR1 is MDHEN and CDR2 is SYDVKM. CDR3 nucleotide sequence: TGTGCCAGCAGTCTCCGGGACCCTCGGGGCGAGCAGTACTTC. Translation: CASSLRDPRGEQYF.

The CDR3 nucleotides are TGTGCCAGCAGCTTGGACCGGCAGTATAGCAATCAGCCCCAGCATTTT. Translation gives CASSLDRQYSNQPQHF. This chain joins TRBV5-5 and TRBJ1-5, with D unresolved. There are 16 residues in the CDR3. Germline V lookup: CDR1 SGHKS, CDR2 YYEKEE (reference sequence). With 0 bases removed from V and 0 bases from J, the gap between germline ends came to 10 bases. Based on the CDR3 plus reference TRBV5-5 and TRBJ1-5, the full variable domain is DAGVTQSPTHLIKTRGQQVTLRCSPISGHKSVSWYQQVLGQGPQFIFQYYEKEERGRGNFPDRFSARQFPNYSSELNVNALLLGDSALYLCASSLDRQYSNQPQHFGDGTRLSIL.

The chain employs TRBV2 and TRBJ2-4; 7 nucleotides align to TRBD1. Trimming took 5 bases from V and 0 from J; bases not matched to a gene: 7. The CDR3 loop spans 16 amino acids. Germline CDR1 reads SNHLY; CDR2 reads FYNNEI. CDR3 sequence (DNA): TGTGCCAGCAGTAGCCGGGACAGTCTAGCCAAAAACATTCAGTACTTC. As protein: CASSSRDSLAKNIQYF.

As concerns this clone: Just one base apart from a much larger clone, this may be a read error. Other DNA sequences in the sample encode the same CDR3. This chain uses TRBV5-1 with TRBJ1-4, with 7 positions matching TRBD1. Germline assignment: CDR1 SGHRS and CDR2 YFSETQ. The CDR3 extends over 14 amino acids. With V trimmed by 4 bases and J by 2 bases, 2 bases remained unmatched. The CDR3 DNA reads as TGCGCCAGCAGCCGGGACAGTACTAATGAAAAACTGTTTTTT. This translates into CASSRDSTNEKLFF.

This clone has only a few counts. V usage is TRBV19 and J usage is TRBJ2-1, with D possibly TRBD2 on 5 matching bases. CDR1 is LNHDA and CDR2 is SQIVND in the germline V gene (reference sequence). This CDR3 comprises 16 residues. Trimming took off 3 bases at V and 0 bases at J, with 12 bases between the two ends. Here the CDR3 reads CASSIGRRSSYNEQFF. The CDR3 coding sequence is TGTGCCAGTAGTATTGGGCGGAGGAGCTCCTACAATGAGCAGTTCTTC.

J is TRBJ2-6 and V is TRBV10-3; 7 bases are shared with TRBD1. This CDR3 has 16 amino acids. Germline V lookup: CDR1 ENHRY, CDR2 SYGVKD. With V trimmed by 6 bases and J by 3 bases, 8 bases remained unmatched. CDR3 sequence reads: CAIRSGTALGANVLTF. CDR3 sequence (DNA): TGTGCCATCAGGTCAGGGACAGCCCTTGGGGCCAACGTCCTGACTTTC.

This clone is a singleton in its sample. The rearrangement uses TRBV7-9 and TRBJ2-2; TRBD2 agrees at 9 bases. Germline trimming cut 2 bases from V and 7 bases from J; bases unmatched to any gene: 2. This CDR3 spans 14 amino acids. Per germline, CDR1 SEHNR and CDR2 FQNEAQ (reference sequence). In DNA, the CDR3 is TGTGCCAGCAGCTTATTAGCGGGAGACGGGGAGCTGTTTTTT. Translated: CASSLLAGDGELFF.

This clone appeared a single time. The J gene is TRBJ2-1, the V gene TRBV4-1; no reliable D call. The V end lost 0 bases, the J end lost 0 bases, and 9 bases lay between the germline ends. CDR3 size: 16 residues. The germline CDR1 and CDR2 sequences are MGHRA and YSYEKL. The CDR3 loop is CASSQEPLSSYNEQFF. Here the CDR3 DNA reads TGCGCCAGCAGCCAAGAACCCCTAAGCTCCTACAATGAGCAGTTCTTC.

There are a few counts of this clone. Other DNA sequences in this specimen translate into the identical CDR3. This chain joins TRBV11-2 and TRBJ1-2; no clear D. Trimming removed 0 bases at V and 0 bases at J, with 5 bases between. Per germline, CDR1 SGHAT and CDR2 FQNNGV. The CDR3 is 14 amino acids. CDR3 nucleotide sequence: TGTGCCAGCAGCTTAGATCGGTCTAACTATGGCTACACCTTC. This sequence encodes CASSLDRSNYGYTF.

This chain links TRBV6-1 with TRBJ2-7; TRBD1 matches at 7 bases. V was pared by 7 bases and J by 5 bases, with 8 bases of the junction left unmatched. This CDR3 spans 13 amino acids. Germline V gives CDR1 MNHNS, CDR2 SASEGT. The CDR3 loop reads CASNDRVGHEQYF. The CDR3 coding sequence is TGTGCCAGCAATGACAGGGTCGGCCACGAGCAGTACTTC.